The rows below give T cell receptor beta chains drawn from one sample of a study of CD8+CD57+ T cells in acquired aplastic anemia. Using its own MiXCR run on the reads, TCRdb lists one record per CDR3 protein. The table includes around 500,000 distinct CDR3 sequences, around 30% detected once. The sequenced material came from sorted CD4+, CD8+, or CD8+CD57+ T cells (not recorded which) from PBMCs. These receptors all stem from a human donor with aplastic anemia. CDR3s include the opening cysteine and the closing phenylalanine or tryptophan. Size is stated for part of the rows, as once, few or many counts, or as a class when the clone is expanded.

V gene	clone size	J gene	CDR3 protein
TRBV5-1	few	TRBJ2-6	CASSLAFDSGANVLTF
TRBV6-9	.	TRBJ2-4	CASSPGTSGIIGQYF
TRBV20-1	.	TRBJ2-5	CSARGSLGETQYF
TRBV5-1	many	TRBJ2-7	CASSFTSTAYEQYF
TRBV7-9	.	TRBJ2-1	CASSRPGEGNNEQFF
TRBV19	.	TRBJ2-5	CASSSEQETQYF
TRBV7-9	many	TRBJ1-6	CASSLDGGLRSPLHF
TRBV19	many	TRBJ1-5	CASSTGENSNQPQHF
TRBV10-1	.	TRBJ2-7	CASRGTGIPYLQYF
TRBV20-1	many	TRBJ1-2	CSASRTNYGYTF
TRBV24-1	many	TRBJ2-7	CATSDLAAQYF
TRBV7-3	many	TRBJ1-1	CASSLTVGDTEAFF
TRBV14	many	TRBJ1-2	CASSQAVNYGYTF
TRBV7-2	.	TRBJ2-7	CASRGGGGYEQYF
TRBV9	.	TRBJ2-6	CASSDYSGIGANVLTF
TRBV2	many	TRBJ1-5	CASTLGGREWSQPQHF
TRBV15	.	TRBJ1-5	CATSSFGQGVQPQHF
TRBV4-1	few	TRBJ2-7	CASSTRTASYEQYF
TRBV2	once	TRBJ1-1	CASSGVYPEAFF
TRBV20-1	medium-sized	TRBJ1-2	CSASIQGATHGYTF
TRBV19	many	TRBJ2-3	CASNVRGGRTDTQYF
TRBV20-1	few	TRBJ1-6	CSADKPGTGDNSPLHF
TRBV15	.	TRBJ1-4	CATSRGASANFGATNEKLFF
TRBV7-6	.	TRBJ1-1	CASSPAQGGPNTEAFF
TRBV7-8	.	TRBJ2-5	CASSLRDRGQETQYF
TRBV5-6	many	TRBJ1-1	CASSLYNTEAFF
TRBV10-3	few	TRBJ2-7	CAISESLAGGEQYF
TRBV14	many	TRBJ2-7	CASSRLDRAYEQYF
TRBV4-3	few	TRBJ2-3	CASSQDLAGGPADTQYF
TRBV6-5	.	TRBJ1-5	CASSYDRRYSNQPQHF
TRBV12-3/TRBV12-4	many	TRBJ1-2	CASSSTAAGYGYTF
TRBV25-1	.	TRBJ1-6	CASSDTGTGNSPLHF
TRBV10-3	.	TRBJ1-4	CATILSGSEKLFF
TRBV2	.	TRBJ1-2	CASSAVQADGGYTF
TRBV3-1	once	TRBJ2-7	CASSYDYRDRVRQYF
TRBV30	.	TRBJ2-1	CAWMGGTEQFF
TRBV29-1	many	TRBJ1-1	CSVEIVRLNTEAFF
TRBV19	many	TRBJ2-5	CASSPTGTAETQYF
TRBV11-1	few	TRBJ2-7	CASSFRGPTSGGIYEQYF
TRBV7-6	many	TRBJ2-7	CASSLFMSYEQYF
TRBV19	few	TRBJ2-5	CASTRSAGVHQETQYF
TRBV4-1	.	TRBJ2-2	CASSQEGTRSGGELFF
TRBV11-1	many	TRBJ2-3	CASSSGLAGGRGTQYF
TRBV7-2	few	TRBJ2-5	CASSPTGGEGETQYF
TRBV10-3	many	TRBJ2-1	CAISSQPGAKNEQFF
TRBV5-8	few	TRBJ2-7	CASSFTGRYSYEQYF
TRBV20-1	many	TRBJ1-5	CSARGSSNQPQHF
TRBV7-2	few	TRBJ1-5	CASSFCLRGAGGKQPQHF
TRBV5-1	many	TRBJ1-2	CASSPDGGDGYTF
TRBV4-1	many	TRBJ2-7	CASSQGLRGYEQYF